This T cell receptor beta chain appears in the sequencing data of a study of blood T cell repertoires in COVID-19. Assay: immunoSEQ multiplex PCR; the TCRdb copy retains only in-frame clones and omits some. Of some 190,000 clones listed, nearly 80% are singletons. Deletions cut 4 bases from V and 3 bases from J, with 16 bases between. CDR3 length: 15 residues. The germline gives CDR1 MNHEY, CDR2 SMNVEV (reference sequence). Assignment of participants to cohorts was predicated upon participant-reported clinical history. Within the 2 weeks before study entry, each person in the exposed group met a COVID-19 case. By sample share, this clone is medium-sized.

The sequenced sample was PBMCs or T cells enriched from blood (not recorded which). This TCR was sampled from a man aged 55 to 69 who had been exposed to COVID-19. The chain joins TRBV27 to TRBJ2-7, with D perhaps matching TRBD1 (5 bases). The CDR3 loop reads CASSSLTDRIYEQYF. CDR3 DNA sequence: TGTGCCAGCAGTTCTCTGACAGATCGAATCTACGAGCAGTACTTC.